Below, 21 T cell receptor beta chains from the same sample are listed, as sequenced in a study of shared clonotypes between healthy human individuals. The naive CD8 population came from CD45RO-negative cells selected for CCR7, without terminally differentiated effector memory CD45RA+ cells. Libraries were prepared by immunoSEQ multiplex PCR; TCRdb keeps only in-frame clonotypes and omits some of them. Of about 2.1 million clones listed, roughly 91% were seen once; the top ten hold 1.5% to 2%. The sequencing sample was made of naive CD8+ T cells from PBMCs. The receptors stem from a man between 18 and 35 years old in good health. Some clones in this sample may be carry-over from other donors' samples.

This clone occurred once. In the same sample, other DNA sequences code for this CDR3. The chain couples TRBV6-5 to TRBJ1-1, with D hard to call. Germline V CDR1 and CDR2: MNHEY, SVGAGI. The CDR3 consists of 14 residues. Trimming stripped 2 bases from V and 5 bases from J, with 12 bases between. CDR3 sequence (DNA): TGTGCCAGCAGTTACGAGGGCGCGGTTACTGAAGCTTTCTTT. Protein sequence: CASSYEGAVTEAFF.

The chain links TRBV7-6 to TRBJ2-7; 15 nucleotides agree with TRBD2. Per germline, CDR1 SGHVS and CDR2 FNYEAQ. There are 16 residues in the CDR3. V was clipped by 5 bases and J by 2 bases; unmatched bases: 4. DNA for the CDR3: TGTGCCAGCAGCCCAGGGACTAGCGGGGGGACCTACGAGCAGTACTTC. Its protein is CASSPGTSGGTYEQYF.

This clone has only a few counts. The V gene is TRBV6-1, the J gene TRBJ1-5; the D gene is possibly TRBD1 (5 bases). V gave up 2 bases and J gave up 7 bases, with 15 bases separating them. Germline values: CDR1 MNHNS, CDR2 SASEGT. This CDR3 is 15 amino acids long. CDR3 DNA: TGTGCCAGCAGTGAACCCCCGCGGGGACGCCAGCCCCAGCATTTT. It is translated as CASSEPPRGRQPQHF.

The chain employs TRBV27 and TRBJ2-7; 16 bases map to TRBD2. The CDR3 consists of 17 residues. Trimming removed 6 bases from V and 5 bases from J; junction bases left unmatched: 10. Germline-derived CDR1 and CDR2 are MNHEY and SMNVEV (reference sequence). The CDR3 nucleotides are TGTGCCAGCAGACCGGGACTAGCGGGAGGGCCTTTGGACGAGCAGTACTTC. This gives the protein CASRPGLAGGPLDEQYF.

A single count supports this clone. V and J are TRBV15 and TRBJ1-2; 9 bases line up with TRBD1. Trimming at V came to 0 bases and at J to 3 bases, leaving 2 bases not matched to a gene. The CDR3 contains 15 residues. Germline V gives CDR1 LNHNV, CDR2 YYDKDF (reference sequence). The chain's CDR3 is CATSRETGGDYGYTF. The CDR3, as DNA: TGTGCCACCAGCAGAGAAACAGGGGGCGACTATGGCTACACCTTC.

The chain carries TRBV2 and TRBJ2-7; 7 bases fit TRBD2. Per the germline V gene, CDR1 is SNHLY and CDR2 is FYNNEI. The CDR3 is made up of 16 amino acids. V shed 2 bases, J shed 3 bases, and the junction held 10 bases outside the gene matches. The CDR3 sequence is CASSEPNRDYHYEQYF. The CDR3 bases are TGTGCCAGCAGTGAACCAAACCGGGACTATCACTACGAGCAGTACTTC. The full variable domain, rest sourced from reference TRBV2 and TRBJ2-7, is EPEVTQTPSHQVTQMGQEVILRCVPISNHLYFYWYRQILGQKVEFLVSFYNNEISEKSEIFDDQFSVERPDGSNFTLKIRSTKLEDSAMYFCASSEPNRDYHYEQYFGPGTRLTVT.

This clone was observed a single time. This chain links TRBV28 with TRBJ2-7; D perhaps matches TRBD1 (6 bases). This CDR3 contains 13 residues. Trimming removed 1 base from V and 5 bases from J, with 9 bases in between. In germline, CDR1 is MDHEN, CDR2 SYDVKM. The CDR3 loop is CASSLSGDDEQYF. DNA of the CDR3: TGTGCCAGCAGTTTATCAGGGGACGACGAGCAGTACTTC.

J is TRBJ2-3 and V is TRBV13; the match to TRBD1 covers 10 bases. Germline V gene lookup returns CDR1 PRHDT and CDR2 FYEKMQ (reference sequence). With 5 bases clipped from V and 4 bases from J, the junction kept 12 bases outside the gene matches. This CDR3 region has 17 residues. The CDR3 sequence is CASSHSLSTGGADTQYF. The CDR3 DNA reads as TGTGCCAGCAGCCATAGCCTTTCGACAGGGGGCGCAGATACGCAGTATTTT.

The rearrangement uses TRBV27 and TRBJ2-7; either TRBD1 or TRBD2 may supply D (5 bases each). Deletions cut 8 bases from V and 2 bases from J, with 16 bases between. This CDR3 comprises 14 residues. CDR1 and CDR2 from the germline V gene are MNHEY and SMNVEV (reference sequence). The CDR3 here is CASAPFGTPYEQYF. Written as DNA, the CDR3 is TGTGCCAGCGCCCCTTTCGGGACGCCCTACGAGCAGTACTTC.

This chain links TRBV6-6 with TRBJ1-2; 8 bases agree with TRBD1. CDR1 MNHNY and CDR2 SVGAGI come from the germline V gene (reference sequence). The junction had 8 bases not matched to a gene; V was cut back by 4 bases and J by 7 bases. The CDR3 is 14 residues long. CDR3 DNA: TGTGCCAGCAGTTCACGGACAGGGTTCGTTGGCTACACCTTC. Protein product: CASSSRTGFVGYTF.

The chain is built from TRBV4-1 and TRBJ2-7; D remains unclear. Germline V gives CDR1 MGHRA, CDR2 YSYEKL. This CDR3 region has 13 residues. With 4 bases removed from V and 2 bases from J, the gap between germline ends came to 9 bases. The CDR3 protein is CASSPRAAYEQYF. The CDR3 DNA reads as TGCGCCAGCAGCCCCCGTGCGGCCTACGAGCAGTACTTC.

The CDR3 DNA reads as TGTGCCAGCAGTTCCCCCCGGGGCGGGAGATTCTACGAGCAGTACTTC. Translating it yields CASSSPRGGRFYEQYF. The chain recombines TRBV28 with TRBJ2-7; 7 nucleotides match TRBD2. The CDR3 extends over 16 amino acids. After removal of 4 bases from V and 3 bases from J, the junction contained 12 bases not matched to a gene. Germline V gives CDR1 MDHEN, CDR2 SYDVKM. The complete variable domain, with remaining parts taken from reference TRBV28 and TRBJ2-7, reads DVKVTQSSRYLVKRTGEKVFLECVQDMDHENMFWYRQDPGLGLRLIYFSYDVKMKEKGDIPEGYSVSREKKERFSLILESASTNQTSMYLCASSSPRGGRFYEQYFGPGTRLTVT.

This clone is a singleton in its sample. The CDR3 loop is CASSESPGSSSYNEQFF. The CDR3 region has the DNA TGTGCCAGCAGTGAATCTCCCGGCTCGAGCTCCTACAATGAGCAGTTCTTC. This sequence joins TRBV2 and TRBJ2-1; D is unresolved. The CDR3 is made up of 17 amino acids. CDR1 is SNHLY and CDR2 is FYNNEI in the germline V gene. The ends were cut back, 2 bases at V and 0 bases at J, with 14 bases in the middle.

The sample holds one count of this clone. The V and J genes are TRBV7-2 and TRBJ2-5; possibly TRBD1 for D (6 bases). The CDR3 totals 15 residues. The germline CDR1 and CDR2 sequences are SGHTA and FQGNSA. V lost 0 bases and J lost 5, with 13 bases in between. The CDR3 here is CASSLASVRGETQYF. The CDR3 DNA is TGTGCCAGCAGCTTAGCGAGCGTAAGGGGGGAGACCCAGTACTTC.

The J gene is TRBJ2-7, the V gene TRBV27, with a weak D call TRBD1 (6 bases). Trimming shortened V by 7 bases and J by 2 bases, and 27 bases separated the two germline ends. Germline CDR1 MNHEY, CDR2 SMNVEV (reference sequence). The length of the CDR3 is 18 residues. The CDR3 DNA reads TGTGCCAGCACCAACGGTCTTATGGGGGCAGGGTCCCCCTACGAGCAGTACTTC. As protein: CASTNGLMGAGSPYEQYF.

The chain joins TRBV7-9 to TRBJ2-7; D gene unclear. The CDR3 has 15 residues. Germline CDR1 SEHNR, CDR2 FQNEAQ (reference sequence). The V end lost 5 bases, the J end lost 1 base, and 15 bases lay between the germline ends. The CDR3 nucleotides read TGTGCCAGCAGCCCCAGCGTGTCAGCTTCCTACGAGCAGTACTTC. This gives the protein CASSPSVSASYEQYF.

The V call is TRBV4-1, the J call TRBJ1-2; 7 bases are shared with TRBD1. Trimming removed 0 bases from V and 2 bases from J; junction bases left unmatched: 6. Per the germline V gene, CDR1 is MGHRA and CDR2 is YSYEKL. The length of the CDR3 is 16 residues. The CDR3 sequence is CASSQEAGGGNYGYTF. DNA for the CDR3: TGCGCCAGCAGCCAAGAAGCTGGAGGGGGCAACTATGGCTACACCTTC.

This clone showed up just a few times. The V call is TRBV4-2, the J call TRBJ1-5; D not certain. The V gene lost 3 bases and the J gene lost 3 bases, with 9 bases spanning the gap. CDR1 is LGHNA and CDR2 is YNFKEQ in the germline V gene. This CDR3 is 14 amino acids long. The CDR3 spells CASSQARTNQPQHF. CDR3 nucleotide sequence: TGTGCCAGCAGCCAGGCCAGGACCAATCAGCCCCAGCATTTT.

The chain recombines TRBV9 with TRBJ1-1, with D unresolved. The germline gives CDR1 SGDLS, CDR2 YYNGEE. Trimming removed 0 bases at V and 1 base at J, with 16 bases between. The length of the CDR3 is 17 residues. The CDR3 nucleotides read TGTGCCAGCAGCGTAGGAGGACGGGTCGTTAAGAACACTGAAGCTTTCTTT. It encodes CASSVGGRVVKNTEAFF.

Comments on this clone: The same CDR3 can be traced to other DNA sequences in this sample. The chain carries TRBV29-1 and TRBJ2-1; 11 bases align to TRBD1. The length of the CDR3 is 13 residues. The germline gives CDR1 SQVTM, CDR2 ANQGSEA. After removal of 7 bases from V and 4 bases from J, the junction contained 3 bases not matched to a gene. CDR3 DNA sequence: TGCAGCGCCGGGACAGGGGGTTACAATGAGCAGTTCTTC. Amino acids: CSAGTGGYNEQFF.

This chain uses TRBV6-1 with TRBJ1-2; possibly TRBD1 for D (6 bases). This CDR3 spans 13 amino acids. Trimming pared 4 bases from V and 6 bases from J, leaving 12 bases between. Per the germline V gene, CDR1 is MNHNS and CDR2 is SASEGT. This CDR3 is CASSVGGRNGYTF. The CDR3 nucleotides read TGTGCCAGCAGTGTGGGGGGGCGGAATGGCTACACCTTC.